A selection of T cell receptor beta chains follows, all from one sample in a study of shared clonotypes between healthy human individuals. Assay used: immunoSEQ multiplex PCR; TCRdb lists only in-frame clones, some missing. The sample lists 950,000 to 1,300,000 clones; 65% to 75% were seen once. The material sequenced was memory CD4+ T cells sorted from blood. The receptors come from a man younger than 35 in good health. Both conserved end residues are part of each CDR3. A D gene is named only where the DNA matches it firmly. Clone sizes are given selectively: once, few, many, or a class where the clone is expanded.

d_call clone_size cdr3_length j_call v_call cdr3_aa cdr3_nt
- - 16 TRBJ2-3 TRBV5-6 CASSSTGTPSLDTQYF TGTGCCAGCAGCTCCACCGGGACTCCGAGCTTAGATACGCAGTATTTT
TRBD2 - 15 TRBJ2-3 TRBV7-2 CASSRTGGWADTQYF TGTGCCAGCAGCAGAACCGGGGGGTGGGCAGATACGCAGTATTTT
- - 15 TRBJ1-3 TRBV7-8 CASSSGVGIGNTIYF TGTGCCAGCAGCAGCGGGGTTGGTATAGGAAACACCATATATTTT
- - 16 TRBJ2-7 TRBV4-3 CASSHGQDTSIYEQYF TGCGCCAGCAGCCACGGTCAGGACACTTCGATCTACGAGCAGTACTTC
TRBD1 many 14 TRBJ1-3 TRBV29-1 CSVGQGGSGNTIYF TGCAGCGTGGGACAGGGTGGATCTGGAAACACCATATATTTT
- - 16 TRBJ1-4 TRBV30 CAWSVGRGYGNEKLFF TGTGCCTGGAGTGTGGGCCGAGGGTATGGTAATGAAAAACTGTTTTTT
TRBD2 - 15 TRBJ2-5 TRBV5-4 CASTRGGGGGETQYF TGTGCCAGCACCCGGGGGGGAGGAGGTGGTGAGACCCAGTACTTC
- - 13 TRBJ1-2 TRBV7-2 CASSLRDSYGYTF TGTGCCAGCAGCTTAAGGGACTCCTATGGCTACACCTTC
TRBD2 few 16 TRBJ2-2 TRBV28 CASSFQRGLNTGELFF TGTGCCAGCAGTTTCCAGCGGGGGTTGAACACCGGGGAGCTGTTTTTT
TRBD1 once 18 TRBJ2-7 TRBV7-2 CASSLATGGWLGQKKQYF TGTGCCAGCAGCTTAGCCACAGGGGGTTGGTTAGGACAAAAAAAGCAGTACTTC
- - 14 TRBJ2-7 TRBV7-3 CASSPTGARDEQYF TGTGCCAGCAGCCCAACCGGGGCAAGGGACGAGCAGTACTTC
- - 14 TRBJ1-5 TRBV2 CASSVNRAYQPQHF TGTGCCAGCAGTGTAAATCGGGCCTATCAGCCCCAGCATTTT
TRBD1 many 17 TRBJ1-1 TRBV18 CASSRFPIGTVNTEAFF TGTGCCAGCTCACGCTTCCCTATCGGGACAGTGAACACTGAAGCTTTCTTT
- few 13 TRBJ2-6 TRBV5-4 CASSLDPSGVLTF TGTGCCAGCAGCTTGGACCCCTCGGGCGTCCTGACTTTC
- - 15 TRBJ2-2 TRBV7-2 CASSLGVVAAGELFF TGTGCCAGCAGCTTAGGAGTTGTGGCGGCCGGGGAGCTGTTTTTT
TRBD2 - 16 TRBJ2-7 TRBV4-1 CASSQESAAGAYEQYF TGCGCCAGCAGCCAAGAGAGCGCAGCGGGGGCCTACGAGCAGTACTTC
- - 14 TRBJ2-1 TRBV6-5 CASSRGGSRNEQFF TGTGCCAGCAGCCGAGGGGGTAGCAGGAATGAGCAGTTCTTC
- - 13 TRBJ1-1 TRBV7-6 CASSSGRNTEAFF TGTGCCAGCAGCTCCGGTAGAAACACTGAAGCTTTCTTT
- - 13 TRBJ2-7 TRBV6-6 CASNERVSYEQYF TGTGCCAGCAATGAGAGAGTCTCCTACGAGCAGTACTTC
- - 17 TRBJ2-3 TRBV4-1 CASSQERGGLSTDTQYF TGCGCCAGCAGCCAAGAACGAGGCGGGCTAAGCACAGATACGCAGTATTTT
TRBD1 few 15 TRBJ1-2 TRBV19 CASRDNRGRDYGYTF TGTGCCAGTAGGGACAACAGGGGCCGGGACTATGGCTACACCTTC
- - 13 TRBJ2-1 TRBV25-1 CASKREDRGEQFF TGTGCCAGCAAACGGGAAGATAGAGGTGAGCAGTTCTTC
- once 14 TRBJ1-4 TRBV2 CATGTRGVGEKLFF TGTGCCACCGGGACGCGCGGTGTCGGTGAAAAACTGTTTTTT
- few 12 TRBJ1-2 TRBV10-1 CAGRGQSRGYTF TGCGCCGGGCGTGGACAGTCTCGCGGCTACACCTTC
- - 16 TRBJ2-7 TRBV19 CASSPQRTDVPHEQYF TGTGCCAGTAGCCCGCAGAGGACCGATGTACCCCACGAGCAGTACTTC
- once 15 TRBJ1-1 TRBV7-8 CASSLYAELNTEAFF TGTGCCAGCAGCTTATACGCAGAGCTAAACACTGAAGCTTTCTTT
- - 12 TRBJ2-1 TRBV2 CASRVQGYEQFF TGTGCCAGCCGTGTACAGGGCTATGAGCAGTTCTTC
TRBD2 - 16 TRBJ2-3 TRBV5-1 CASSWATGGITDTQYF TGCGCCAGCAGCTGGGCAACGGGGGGAATTACAGATACGCAGTATTTT
- - 16 TRBJ2-4 TRBV27 CASSTRNSGAKNIQYF TGTGCCAGCAGCACGAGGAATAGCGGAGCCAAAAACATTCAGTACTTC
- - 15 TRBJ1-5 TRBV6-5 CASSSGTVSNQPQHF TGTGCCAGCAGTTCCGGGACTGTTAGCAATCAGCCCCAGCATTTT
- - 14 TRBJ1-6 TRBV2 CASSEEGWNSPLHF TGTGCCAGCAGTGAAGAGGGTTGGAATTCACCCCTCCACTTT
- - 16 TRBJ1-2 TRBV28 CASSLPGTTRGEGYTF TGTGCCAGCAGTTTACCCGGCACTACACGGGGGGAGGGCTACACCTTC
TRBD2 once 14 TRBJ2-1 TRBV10-3 CAISPGLAFYEQFF TGTGCCATCAGTCCGGGACTAGCCTTCTATGAGCAGTTCTTC
- - 16 TRBJ1-1 TRBV5-5 CASSLRQEAMNTEAFF TGTGCCAGCAGCTTGCGGCAGGAAGCGATGAACACTGAAGCTTTCTTT
- - 12 TRBJ2-7 TRBV6-5 CATRGNNYEQYF TGTGCCACACGGGGGAATAACTACGAGCAGTACTTC
- - 15 TRBJ1-5 TRBV30 CAWRASGAGNQPQHF TGTGCCTGGAGGGCGTCAGGGGCTGGCAATCAGCCCCAGCATTTT
- - 12 TRBJ1-5 TRBV6-1 CASSDKGQPQHF TGTGCCAGCAGTGATAAGGGCCAGCCCCAGCATTTT
TRBD1 few 14 TRBJ1-5 TRBV10-2 CASSETGGSQPQHF TGCGCCAGCAGTGAGACAGGGGGGTCTCAGCCCCAGCATTTT
TRBD2 few 15 TRBJ2-1 TRBV4-2 CASSHLSGGYNEQFF TGTGCCAGCAGCCACTTGAGCGGGGGGTACAATGAGCAGTTCTTC
TRBD2 - 15 TRBJ2-1 TRBV5-6 CASSKPGLAEFEQFF TGTGCCAGCAGCAAACCGGGACTAGCTGAATTTGAGCAGTTCTTC
- - 11 TRBJ2-7 TRBV30 CAWSVLAEQYF TGTGCCTGGAGTGTACTGGCCGAGCAGTACTTC
TRBD1 - 13 TRBJ1-1 TRBV30 CASRGQSGTEAFF TGTGCCTCGAGGGGGCAGAGTGGCACTGAAGCTTTCTTT
- - 15 TRBJ1-1 TRBV18 CASSPDSGGNTEAFF TGTGCCAGCTCACCAGATTCGGGCGGGAACACTGAAGCTTTCTTT
- - 15 TRBJ1-2 TRBV4-1 CASSQDRSRVVGYTF TGCGCCAGCAGCCAAGATCGAAGCAGGGTGGTCGGCTACACCTTC
TRBD2 - 14 TRBJ2-7 TRBV29-1 CSVEDTGGSYEQYF TGCAGCGTTGAAGATACGGGGGGCTCCTACGAGCAGTACTTC
TRBD1 - 16 TRBJ2-3 TRBV27 CASSPRTGDFSDTQYF TGTGCCAGCAGTCCCAGGACAGGGGATTTTTCAGATACGCAGTATTTT
TRBD1 many 14 TRBJ1-1 TRBV29-1 CSVARGQTNTEAFF TGCAGCGTTGCTAGGGGACAGACGAACACTGAAGCTTTCTTT
- - 16 TRBJ1-3 TRBV19 CASSMSTPSSGNTIYF TGTGCCAGTAGTATGTCGACACCGAGCTCTGGAAACACCATATATTTT
TRBD2 - 15 TRBJ2-3 TRBV5-6 CASILAGGTTDTQYF TGTGCCAGCATTTTAGCGGGAGGGACCACAGATACGCAGTATTTT